The rows below give T cell receptor beta chains drawn from one sample of a study of cytomegalovirus exposure and HLA in healthy donors. Clones were read by immunoSEQ multiplex PCR, and TCRdb kept only the in-frame ones, dropping some. The sample yields 100,000 to 150,000 clones, about three quarters seen once. The sequenced sample was PBMCs. The receptors come from a man younger than 40 in good health and CMV-seronegative. CDR3s include the opening cysteine and the closing phenylalanine or tryptophan. The D gene is left open where the match is weak. Not every row has a clone size; where given, it reads once, few, many or a size class.

>TRBD1|-|TRBJ1-4|TRBV4-3
CASSQDGQGATNEKLFF
TGCGCCAGCAGCCAAGATGGGCAGGGGGCAACTAATGAAAAACTGTTTTTT
>TRBD1|-|TRBJ1-4|TRBV5-6
CASSPRTGANEKLFF
TGTGCCAGCAGCCCCCGGACAGGGGCTAATGAAAAACTGTTTTTT
>-|once|TRBJ2-2|TRBV28
CASSSQGRAGELFF
TGCGCCAGCAGCTCACAGGGCCGGGCCGGGGAGCTGTTTTTT
>-|-|TRBJ1-2|TRBV11-2
CASSPMIGYGYTF
TGTGCCAGCAGCCCTATGATCGGCTATGGCTACACCTTC
>-|-|TRBJ2-7|TRBV13
CASSGAGSSYEQYF
TGTGCCAGCAGCGGGGCGGGAAGCTCCTACGAGCAGTACTTC
>TRBD1|-|TRBJ1-6|TRBV2
CASSTGTENSPLHF
TGTGCCAGCAGTACCGGGACAGAGAATTCACCCCTCCACTTT
>-|-|TRBJ2-5|TRBV29-1
CSVGSGTSSFQETQYF
TGCAGCGTTGGCTCAGGCACCAGTTCATTCCAAGAGACCCAGTACTTC
>-|-|TRBJ1-5|TRBV19
CASSTARDSSNQPQHF
TGTGCCAGTAGTACGGCCCGGGACTCTTCCAATCAGCCCCAGCATTTT
>-|-|TRBJ2-1|TRBV19
CASSNSYNEQFF
TGTGCCAGTAGTAACAGCTACAATGAGCAGTTCTTC
>TRBD1|-|TRBJ1-2|TRBV5-4
CASSEDRADYGYTF
TGTGCCAGCAGCGAGGACAGGGCGGACTATGGCTACACCTTC
>-|-|TRBJ2-7|TRBV11-3
CASSSIDSYEQYF
TGTGCCAGCTCGTCGATAGACTCCTACGAGCAGTACTTC
>TRBD1|-|TRBJ1-2|TRBV6-5
CASSYGDRVSGYTF
TGTGCCAGCAGTTACGGGGACAGGGTGTCTGGCTACACCTTC
>TRBD1|-|TRBJ1-5|TRBV4-1
CASSQGGTGGIQPQHF
TGCGCCAGCAGCCAAGGAGGGACAGGGGGTATTCAGCCCCAGCATTTT
>-|-|TRBJ1-6|TRBV5-1
CASSFENSPLHF
TGCGCCAGCAGCTTCGAGAATTCACCCCTCCACTTT
>-|-|TRBJ1-5|TRBV5-1
CASSLWGQGFEPQHF
TGCGCCAGCAGCTTGTGGGGGCAGGGATTTGAGCCCCAGCATTTT
>TRBD2|-|TRBJ2-1|TRBV19
CASKEGLWGGEQFF
TGTGCCAGTAAGGAAGGCCTTTGGGGGGGTGAGCAGTTCTTC
>TRBD1|-|TRBJ2-2|TRBV9
CASSPRQGAGTGELFF
TGTGCCAGCAGCCCTCGACAGGGGGCAGGGACCGGGGAGCTGTTTTTT
>-|few|TRBJ2-7|TRBV30
CAWSVSGDEQYF
TGTGCCTGGAGTGTATCGGGGGACGAGCAGTACTTC
>-|-|TRBJ1-1|TRBV7-3
CSSSPRREGTEAFF
TGTTCCAGCAGCCCCCGCAGGGAAGGAACTGAAGCTTTCTTT
>-|few|TRBJ2-3|TRBV5-4
CASSPRDGRGTDTQYF
TGTGCCAGCAGCCCGCGGGACGGTCGAGGCACAGATACGCAGTATTTT
>TRBD1|-|TRBJ1-2|TRBV4-3
CASSQDRRTGGDYGYTF
TGCGCCAGCAGCCAAGATCGAAGGACAGGGGGCGACTATGGCTACACCTTC